This T cell receptor (beta chain) was profiled in a study of blood T cells in healthy people across ages. Study-level findings and limits: Unsorted PBMC material precluded a definitive naive versus antigen-experienced comparison. Diversity of TCR beta per million T cells declined in a roughly linear way with age.

The CDR3 is 14 residues long. CDR1 and CDR2 (germline): SGHRS, YFSETQ. Collection of about 9.4 milliliters of peripheral blood was performed for each donor. Alongside a J-beta primer mix, a sample-barcoded 5' primer served in a second PCR lasting about 7 to 11 cycles. TCRdb reprocessed the 5' RACE reads with MiXCR, giving one entry per CDR3 protein. This sample has hundreds of thousands of distinct CDR3 sequences, with about 52% found just once. Regarding this clonotype: The antigen remains undetermined.

Sequencing was carried out using blood. This sequence joins TRBV5-1 and TRBJ2-4, with a possible D match to TRBD2 (5 bases). The DNA matches TRBJ2-7 better at its end, which makes the J call doubtful. The source is a man in his 60s in good health. As DNA, the CDR3 is TGCGCCAGCAGCTTGGGTGTTGAAGGGAGCGAGCAGTACTTC. Translating it yields CASSLGVEGSEQYF.